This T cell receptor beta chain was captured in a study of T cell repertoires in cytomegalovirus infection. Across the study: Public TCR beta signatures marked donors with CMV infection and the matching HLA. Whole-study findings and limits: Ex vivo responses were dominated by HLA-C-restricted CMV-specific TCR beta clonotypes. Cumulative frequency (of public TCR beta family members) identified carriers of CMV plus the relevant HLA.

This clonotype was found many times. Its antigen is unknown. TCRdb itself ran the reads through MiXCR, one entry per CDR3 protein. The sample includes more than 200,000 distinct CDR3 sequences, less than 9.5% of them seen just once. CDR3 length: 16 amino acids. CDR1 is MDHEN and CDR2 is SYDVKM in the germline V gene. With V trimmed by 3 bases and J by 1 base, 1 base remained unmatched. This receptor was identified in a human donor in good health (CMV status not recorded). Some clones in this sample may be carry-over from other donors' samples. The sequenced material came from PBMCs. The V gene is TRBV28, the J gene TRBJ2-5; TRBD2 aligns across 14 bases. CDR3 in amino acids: CASSFGTSGGQETQYF. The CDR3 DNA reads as TGTGCCAGCAGTTTTGGGACTAGCGGGGGCCAAGAGACCCAGTACTTC.